This TCR beta chain came from a study of blood T cell repertoires in COVID-19. Overall study context: COVID-19 samples from acute and convalescent phases originated in the United States, Italy and Spain. T cells, B-cell-depleted T cells, or PBMCs supplied cDNA or gDNA.

A few counts support this clone. Per the study methods: Cell counts per sample came from amplifying reference gene primers. TCRdb's table, derived via immunoSEQ multiplex PCR, lists solely in-frame clones and lacks some. That table is the source of V, J and clone size, and D and trimming were worked out from the DNA. The table has over 85,000 clones, 70% to 90% seen once. This CDR3 comprises 18 residues. V was clipped by 1 base and J by 4 bases; unmatched bases: 14. The germline gives CDR1 ENHRY, CDR2 SYGVKD. This clonotype originated in a man aged 50 to 60 with acute or convalescent COVID-19. This sequence joins TRBV10-3 and TRBJ1-2; TRBD1 aligns across 8 bases. Sequenced material: peripheral blood. The CDR3 DNA is TGTGCCATCAGTGAGTTCTGGGGACAGGCTATTCTTCGCTATGGCTACACCTTC. It is translated as CAISEFWGQAILRYGYTF.